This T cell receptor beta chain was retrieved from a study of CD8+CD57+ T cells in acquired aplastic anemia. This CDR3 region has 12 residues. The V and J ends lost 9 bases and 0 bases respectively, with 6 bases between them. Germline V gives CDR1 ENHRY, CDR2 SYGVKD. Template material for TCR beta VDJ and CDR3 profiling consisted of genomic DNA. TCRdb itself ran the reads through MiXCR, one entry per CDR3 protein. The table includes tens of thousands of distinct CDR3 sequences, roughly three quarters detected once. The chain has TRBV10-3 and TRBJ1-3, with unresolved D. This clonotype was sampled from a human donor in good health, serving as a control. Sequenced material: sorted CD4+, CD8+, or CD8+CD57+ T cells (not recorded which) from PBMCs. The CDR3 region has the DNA TGTGCCATACAGAGCTCTGGAAACACCATATATTTT. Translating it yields CAIQSSGNTIYF.